This T cell receptor beta chain was profiled in a study of blood T cells in healthy people across ages. The germline V and J ends were trimmed by 7 bases and 3 bases, with 18 bases remaining between them. CDR1 is SEHNR and CDR2 is FQNEAQ in the germline V gene (reference sequence). The length of the CDR3 is 16 residues. Then a second PCR, running about 6 to 12 cycles, was carried out with a sample-barcoded 5' primer and a J-beta primer mix. One entry per CDR3 protein results from TCRdb running MiXCR on the 5' RACE reads. The sample lists 600,000 to 1,000,000 distinct CDR3 sequences, 20% to 25% occurring once. These data were likewise used in another study, on T cells of mothers and their children. That paper notes: Overlap in related mother-child pairs always slightly exceeded unrelated pairs, never significantly.

The rearrangement joins TRBV7-9 to TRBJ1-4; D perhaps matches TRBD1 (6 bases). The sequenced sample consisted of blood. The TCR was taken from a boy aged 10-17 years in good health. The CDR3 loop reads CASKPPPGASNEKLFF. The CDR3 DNA reads as TGTGCCAGCAAACCACCCCCGGGGGCGTCTAATGAAAAACTGTTTTTT.